These 7 T cell receptor beta chains were sequenced from one sample in a study of cytomegalovirus exposure and HLA in healthy donors. The study ran its PCR with 60 Vbeta and 13 Jbeta primers. TCRdb's copy holds only in-frame clones and misses some; the assay was immunoSEQ multiplex PCR. The table records 100,000 to 150,000 clones, roughly four fifths of them present only once. Sequencing was carried out using PBMCs. These TCRs come from a woman aged 45-60 years in good health and CMV-seropositive.

This chain joins TRBV7-6 and TRBJ2-5; no firm D call. This CDR3 comprises 13 residues. The germline gives CDR1 SGHVS, CDR2 FNYEAQ. With 2 bases removed from V and 5 bases from J, the gap between germline ends came to 9 bases. CDR3 in DNA: TGTGCCAGCAGCTTATTGGGCCAGGAGACCCAGTACTTC. It yields the protein CASSLLGQETQYF.

This chain connects TRBV7-2 to TRBJ2-3; weak D call: TRBD2 (5 bases). The CDR3 has 16 residues. The germline V gene encodes CDR1 SGHTA and CDR2 FQGNSA. V dropped 4 bases and J dropped 2 bases, with 16 bases sitting between them. CDR3 sequence (DNA): TGTGCCAGCAGCTCACAAGGGAGCGGCCCCACAGATACGCAGTATTTT. Protein product: CASSSQGSGPTDTQYF.

This rearrangement joins TRBV10-1 to TRBJ2-1; a weak D match, TRBD1 (5 bases). Germline-derived CDR1 and CDR2 are WNHNN and SYGVQD (reference sequence). Between the trimmed V and J ends, which lost 0 bases and 9 bases, there was a span of 18 bases. This CDR3 region has 16 residues. The CDR3 region is CASSESFGQGQGEQFF. The DNA for the CDR3 is TGCGCCAGCAGTGAGTCGTTTGGGCAGGGTCAAGGTGAGCAGTTCTTC.

The genes are TRBV28 and TRBJ2-1; D is unresolved. In germline, CDR1 is MDHEN, CDR2 SYDVKM. The CDR3 is 14 amino acids. V lost 2 bases and J lost 4, with 9 bases in between. The chain's CDR3 is CASSLRVQYNEQFF. DNA for the CDR3: TGTGCCAGCAGTTTAAGAGTACAGTACAATGAGCAGTTCTTC.

The sample holds a few counts of this clone. This chain uses TRBV5-4 with TRBJ2-5; TRBD2 aligns across 13 bases. CDR3 length equals 16 residues. J lost 4 bases, V lost 9 bases, and 12 bases had no gene match. Per germline, CDR1 SGHNT and CDR2 YYREEE (reference sequence). The CDR3 here is CATLVRTSGGVETQYF. The CDR3 coding sequence is TGTGCCACCCTGGTGAGGACTAGCGGGGGAGTAGAGACCCAGTACTTC.

The chain links TRBV5-4 to TRBJ1-5; D is uncertain. CDR3 size: 13 residues. Trimming stripped 4 bases from V and 8 bases from J, with 13 bases between. Germline CDR1 and CDR2: SGHNT and YYREEE (reference sequence). The CDR3: CASSQDTSKPQHF. For the CDR3, the DNA is TGTGCCAGCAGCCAAGACACGAGTAAGCCCCAGCATTTT.

The V call is TRBV7-9, the J call TRBJ2-7; 7 positions agree with TRBD1. The CDR3 has 13 amino acids. Germline-derived CDR1 and CDR2 are SEHNR and FQNEAQ (reference sequence). With 6 bases clipped from V and 9 bases from J, the junction kept 11 bases outside the gene matches. The CDR3 DNA sequence: TGTGCCAGCAGACGGGACAGCTTAGATGGGCAGTACTTC. It encodes CASRRDSLDGQYF.